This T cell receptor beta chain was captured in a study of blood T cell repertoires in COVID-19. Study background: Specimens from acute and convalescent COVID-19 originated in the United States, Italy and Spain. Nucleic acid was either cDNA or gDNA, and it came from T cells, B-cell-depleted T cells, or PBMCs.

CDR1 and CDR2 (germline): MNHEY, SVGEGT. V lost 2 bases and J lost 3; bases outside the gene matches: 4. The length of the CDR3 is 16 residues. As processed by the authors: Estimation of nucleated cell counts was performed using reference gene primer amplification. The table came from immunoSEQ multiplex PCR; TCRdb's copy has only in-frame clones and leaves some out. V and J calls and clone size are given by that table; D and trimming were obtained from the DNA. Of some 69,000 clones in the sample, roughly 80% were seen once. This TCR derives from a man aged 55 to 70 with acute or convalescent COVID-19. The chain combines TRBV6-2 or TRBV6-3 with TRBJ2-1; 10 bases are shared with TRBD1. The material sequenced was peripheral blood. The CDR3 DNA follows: TGTGCCAGCAGTTACACCTGGACAGGGGGCTACAATGAGCAGTTCTTC. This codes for CASSYTWTGGYNEQFF.